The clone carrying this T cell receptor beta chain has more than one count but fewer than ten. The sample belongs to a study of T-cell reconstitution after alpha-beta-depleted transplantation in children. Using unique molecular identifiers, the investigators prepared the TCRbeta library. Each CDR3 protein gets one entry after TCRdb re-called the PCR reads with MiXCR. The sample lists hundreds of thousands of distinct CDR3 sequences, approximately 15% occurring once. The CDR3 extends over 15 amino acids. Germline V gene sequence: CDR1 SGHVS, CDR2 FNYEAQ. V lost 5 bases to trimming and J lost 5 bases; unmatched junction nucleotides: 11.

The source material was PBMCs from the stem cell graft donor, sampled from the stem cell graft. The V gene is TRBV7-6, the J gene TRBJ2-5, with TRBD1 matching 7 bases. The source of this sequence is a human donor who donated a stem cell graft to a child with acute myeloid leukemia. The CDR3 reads CASSQGDSWAETQYF. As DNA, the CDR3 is TGTGCCAGCAGCCAGGGGGACAGCTGGGCGGAGACCCAGTACTTC.